What follows are 23 T cell receptor beta chains derived from one specimen sequenced in a study of shared T cell receptors in the human thymus. The table came from immunoSEQ multiplex PCR; TCRdb's copy has only in-frame clones and leaves some out. The sample shows hundreds of thousands of clones, approximately 85% of them seen only once. The sample also formed part of further work on human thymus T cells.

The sequencing input was thymocytes. All receptors derive from a girl under three years old with a congenital heart defect.

As DNA, the CDR3 is TGTGCCACTACAGGGGGGAGGGAAGCTTTCTTT. Translated: CATTGGREAFF. This chain connects TRBV6-1 to TRBJ1-1; 8 bases align to TRBD1. After removal of 10 bases from V and 8 bases from J, the junction contained 6 bases not matched to a gene. CDR1 and CDR2 (germline): MNHNS, SASEGT. The CDR3 loop spans 11 amino acids.

The chain is built from TRBV29-1 and TRBJ1-2, with a tentative D call TRBD1 (6 bases). The V end lost 7 bases, the J end lost 2 bases, and 11 bases lay between the germline ends. The germline V gene encodes CDR1 SQVTM and CDR2 ANQGSEA. This CDR3 has 12 amino acids. CDR3 residues: CSAQGPNYGYTF. CDR3 in DNA: TGCAGCGCACAGGGCCCAAACTATGGCTACACCTTC.

This clone was counted a single time. This chain connects TRBV21-1 to TRBJ1-5; the table's D call, TRBD1, was not checked against the DNA. TRBV21-1 is deemed a pseudogene. The CDR3 extends over 15 amino acids. CDR3 sequence reads: CASSKGGTTYQPQHF. The CDR3 region has the DNA TGTGCCAGCAGCAAAGGGGGGACAACATATCAGCCCCAGCATTTT.

V gene TRBV7-8 combines with J gene TRBJ2-5; 7 bases agree with TRBD2. Germline assignment: CDR1 SGHVS and CDR2 FQNEAQ. This CDR3 region has 16 residues. Trimming removed 4 bases from V and 2 bases from J; junction bases left unmatched: 10. CDR3 protein: CASSSVGREQQETQYF. In DNA form, the CDR3 reads TGTGCCAGCAGCTCAGTAGGGCGGGAGCAGCAAGAGACCCAGTACTTC.

The chain carries TRBV4-3 and TRBJ1-4; D ambiguous. The CDR3 is 16 amino acids. The V gene's germline CDR1 is LGHNA and CDR2 YSLEER. Trimming cost V 0 bases and J 5 bases, with 13 bases left between them. CDR3 in amino acids: CASSQDTADSNEKLFF. The CDR3 DNA follows: TGCGCCAGCAGCCAAGATACGGCGGACTCAAATGAAAAACTGTTTTTT.

The rearrangement links TRBV27 to TRBJ1-6; the D gene is possibly TRBD1 (5 bases). The V and J ends lost 5 bases and 7 bases respectively, with 18 bases between them. The CDR3 sequence is 16 residues long. The germline CDR1 and CDR2 sequences are MNHEY and SMNVEV (reference sequence). The CDR3 nucleotides are TGTGCCAGCAGTCTTCAGGAACGGAGGGGAAATTCACCCCTCCACTTT. This gives the protein CASSLQERRGNSPLHF.

In nucleotides, the CDR3 is TGCGCCAGCAGTGACCAGCGGGGGTGCTACGAGCAGTACTTC. Encoded protein: CASSDQRGCYEQYF. The chain links TRBV10-2 to TRBJ2-7; 8 bases are shared with TRBD2. This CDR3 comprises 14 residues. Germline assignment: CDR1 WSHSY and CDR2 SAAADI. V lost 3 bases and J lost 3; bases outside the gene matches: 4.

V and J are TRBV10-3 and TRBJ1-2, with 7 nucleotides matching TRBD1. V was clipped by 1 base and J by 5 bases; unmatched bases: 7. The CDR3 loop spans 15 amino acids. CDR1 is ENHRY and CDR2 is SYGVKD in the germline V gene. The CDR3 loop reads CAISELKGALYGYTF. CDR3 DNA sequence: TGTGCCATCAGTGAGTTGAAGGGGGCTCTTTATGGCTACACCTTC.

J is TRBJ2-1 and V is TRBV7-8, with 10 bases lining up with TRBD1. Trimming cost V 3 bases and J 2 bases; bases outside gene matches: 7. CDR1 and CDR2 from the germline V gene are SGHVS and FQNEAQ. CDR3 length: 17 amino acids. CDR3 in amino acids: CASSFRSDRGPYNEQFF. CDR3 DNA: TGTGCCAGCAGCTTCCGTTCTGACAGGGGGCCCTACAATGAGCAGTTCTTC. The variable domain in full, with the rest retrieved from reference TRBV7-8 and TRBJ2-1, is GAGVSQSPRYKVAKRGQDVALRCDPISGHVSLFWYQQALGQGPEFLTYFQNEAQLDKSGLPSDRFFAERPEGSVSTLKIQRTQQEDSAVYLCASSFRSDRGPYNEQFFGPGTRLTVL.

V usage is TRBV5-6 and J usage is TRBJ2-1, with 7 bases that match TRBD2. CDR3 length: 15 residues. V was clipped by 2 bases and J by 8 bases; unmatched bases: 10. Per germline, CDR1 SGHDT and CDR2 YYEEEE. CDR3 in DNA: TGTGCCAGCAGCTTCCTCTCCGGGAGGATCGATGAGCAGTTCTTC. It encodes CASSFLSGRIDEQFF.

The chain recombines TRBV2 with TRBJ1-5; TRBD1 is a possible D gene (5 bases). This CDR3 contains 15 residues. Looked up from germline, CDR1 is SNHLY and CDR2 is FYNNEI. Trimming removed 6 bases at V and 3 bases at J, with 15 bases between. For the CDR3, the DNA is TGTGCCAGCAGAGGAGCAGGCAGGGACAATCAGCCCCAGCATTTT. It is translated as CASRGAGRDNQPQHF. The full variable domain, completed using reference TRBV2 and TRBJ1-5, is EPEVTQTPSHQVTQMGQEVILRCVPISNHLYFYWYRQILGQKVEFLVSFYNNEISEKSEIFDDQFSVERPDGSNFTLKIRSTKLEDSAMYFCASRGAGRDNQPQHFGDGTRLSIL.

V gene TRBV6-5 combines with J gene TRBJ2-7; possibly TRBD2 for D (5 bases). Germline loops: CDR1 MNHEY, CDR2 SVGAGI. The CDR3 has 15 residues. Trimming shortened V by 0 bases and J by 2 bases, and 11 bases separated the two germline ends. CDR3 in DNA: TGTGCCAGCAGTTACTCCCGACGGGGAACCTACGAGCAGTACTTC. This encodes CASSYSRRGTYEQYF.

This chain uses TRBV19 with TRBJ2-1; maybe TRBD1 (5 bases). The CDR3 totals 16 residues. From germline, CDR1 is LNHDA and CDR2 SQIVND (reference sequence). The ends were cut back, 4 bases at V and 2 bases at J, with 15 bases in the middle. The CDR3 coding sequence is TGTGCCAGTAGTAGATCCCCGCCGGACACCTACAATGAGCAGTTCTTC. It codes for CASSRSPPDTYNEQFF. The whole variable domain, remainder taken from reference TRBV19 and TRBJ2-1, is DGGITQSPKYLFRKEGQNVTLSCEQNLNHDAMYWYRQDPGQGLRLIYYSQIVNDFQKGDIAEGYSVSREKKESFPLTVTSAQKNPTAFYLCASSRSPPDTYNEQFFGPGTRLTVL.

The V gene is TRBV7-9, the J gene TRBJ2-2, with a tentative D call TRBD1 (6 bases). The CDR3 runs 17 residues. Trimming removed 0 bases from V and 4 bases from J, with 15 bases in between. The V gene's germline CDR1 is SEHNR and CDR2 FQNEAQ (reference sequence). CDR3 protein: CASSLAATDSFTGELFF. The CDR3 bases are TGTGCCAGCAGCTTAGCGGCGACGGACAGTTTCACCGGGGAGCTGTTTTTT. Full variable domain (outside the CDR3, taken from reference TRBV7-9 and TRBJ2-2): DTGVSQNPRHKITKRGQNVTFRCDPISEHNRLYWYRQTLGQGPEFLTYFQNEAQLEKSRLLSDRFSAERPKGSFSTLEIQRTEQGDSAMYLCASSLAATDSFTGELFFGEGSRLTVL.

In its sample, this clone was seen once. This rearrangement joins TRBV4-1 to TRBJ1-1; 11 positions match TRBD1. The CDR3 length is 20 residues. The ends lost 4 bases at V and 0 bases at J; junction bases unmatched: 16. CDR1 and CDR2 (germline): MGHRA, YSYEKL. The CDR3 here is CASSPESPGQGDLMNTEAFF. The CDR3 DNA reads as TGCGCCAGCAGCCCAGAAAGCCCGGGACAGGGGGATTTAATGAACACTGAAGCTTTCTTT.

This CDR3 is CASSSSTSGDTLSSYNEQFF. The CDR3 nucleotides read TGCGCCAGCAGCTCGTCGACTAGCGGGGACACTTTAAGCTCCTACAATGAGCAGTTCTTC. The chain carries TRBV4-3 and TRBJ2-1; 11 bases are a match to TRBD2. V shed 5 bases and J 0 bases; nucleotides not matched to a gene: 15. This CDR3 spans 20 amino acids. Germline V CDR1 and CDR2: LGHNA, YSLEER.

The CDR3 nucleotides read TGTGCCAGCACCACCAGGGCCAGTGGCTACACCTTC. Its protein is CASTTRASGYTF. The chain combines TRBV6-1 with TRBJ1-2, with a weak D call TRBD1 (5 bases). The germline V gene has CDR1 MNHNS and CDR2 SASEGT. Trimming stripped 7 bases from V and 7 bases from J, with 13 bases between. The length of the CDR3 is 12 residues.

CDR3 residues: CASSYSTAGGTDTQYF. As DNA, the CDR3 is TGTGCCAGCAGTTACTCGACAGCGGGGGGCACAGATACGCAGTATTTT. The chain has TRBV6-5 and TRBJ2-3; 8 bases line up with TRBD2. V was clipped by 0 bases and J by 1 base; unmatched bases: 3. The CDR3 covers 16 residues. From germline, CDR1 is MNHEY and CDR2 SVGAGI.

The J gene is TRBJ1-3, the V gene TRBV6-5, with 7 bases matching TRBD1. This CDR3 has 14 residues. The V segment lost 6 bases and the J segment 4 bases; nucleotides outside the gene matches: 6. Looked up from germline, CDR1 is MNHEY and CDR2 is SVGAGI. The CDR3 nucleotides read TGTGCCAGCAGCAACACAGGGGACGGAAACACCATATATTTT. This sequence encodes CASSNTGDGNTIYF.

V gene TRBV5-8 combines with J gene TRBJ1-2, with TRBD1 as a possible D gene (6 bases). The length of the CDR3 is 20 residues. Trimming pared 1 base from V and 3 bases from J, leaving 28 bases between. Germline V gene sequence: CDR1 SGHTS, CDR2 YDEGEE. CDR3 coding DNA: TGTGCCAGCAGCTTGTCCCCCCTCGACGGGGGGCCCCAATGTTACTATGGCTACACCTTC. Protein: CASSLSPLDGGPQCYYGYTF.

The chain uses TRBV27 and TRBJ2-6; TRBD1 agrees at 7 bases. J lost 0 bases, V lost 6 bases, and 14 bases had no gene match. There are 19 residues in the CDR3. CDR1 is MNHEY and CDR2 is SMNVEV in the germline V gene (reference sequence). CDR3 amino acids: CASSIRPGQYSSGANVLTF. The CDR3 DNA reads TGTGCCAGCAGCATCCGCCCGGGACAGTACTCCTCTGGGGCCAACGTCCTGACTTTC. Drawing the rest from reference TRBV27 and TRBJ2-6, the complete variable domain is EAQVTQNPRYLITVTGKKLTVTCSQNMNHEYMSWYRQDPGLGLRQIYYSMNVEVTDKGDVPEGYKVSRKEKRNFPLILESPSPNQTSLYFCASSIRPGQYSSGANVLTFGAGSRLTVL.

The chain links TRBV7-6 to TRBJ1-2; D might be TRBD1 (5 bases). Germline-derived CDR1 and CDR2 are SGHVS and FNYEAQ. Trimming left V 1 base short and J 8 bases short, with 17 bases between. The CDR3 runs to 15 residues. The CDR3 nucleotides are TGTGCCAGCAGCTTAGGGCCGGGGGAACTGGGAGGCTACACCTTC. It codes for CASSLGPGELGGYTF. Full variable domain (rest looked up from reference TRBV7-6 and TRBJ1-2): GAGVSQSPRYKVTKRGQDVALRCDPISGHVSLYWYRQALGQGPEFLTYFNYEAQQDKSGLPNDRFSAERPEGSISTLTIQRTEQRDSAMYRCASSLGPGELGGYTFGSGTRLTVV.

The chain recombines TRBV7-2 with TRBJ2-1; no firm D call. CDR3 length equals 11 residues. The germline gives CDR1 SGHTA, CDR2 FQGNSA. V shed 2 bases and J shed 10 bases, with 6 bases lying between them. The CDR3 loop is CASSLIREQFF. The CDR3 nucleotides read TGTGCCAGCAGCTTAATCAGGGAGCAGTTCTTC. Based on the CDR3 plus reference TRBV7-2 and TRBJ2-1, the full variable domain is GAGVSQSPSNKVTEKGKDVELRCDPISGHTALYWYRQSLGQGLEFLIYFQGNSAPDKSGLPSDRFSAERTGGSVSTLTIQRTQQEDSAVYLCASSLIREQFFGPGTRLTVL.